This TCR beta chain emerged from a study of T cell responses to AZD1222 COVID-19 vaccine. Generated by immunoSEQ multiplex PCR, the TCRdb table keeps only in-frame clones and is missing some. This table holds 150,000 to 200,000 clones, 85% to 90% found once. In germline, CDR1 is MDHEN, CDR2 SYDVKM. The CDR3 is made up of 16 amino acids. V lost 6 bases to trimming and J lost 5 bases, with 20 bases between them. The sequencing here drew on peripheral blood, taken on day 0 of AZD1222 vaccination. The receptor's source is an adult in good health. The V and J genes are TRBV28 and TRBJ1-5, with unresolved D. CDR3 nucleotides: TGTGCCAGCAGAATAGGAGGTTCGGGAGAGTATCAGCCCCAGCATTTT. Its protein is CASRIGGSGEYQPQHF.